The 27 T cell receptor beta chains presented below share a single source sample, sequenced in a study of cytomegalovirus exposure and HLA in healthy donors. Researchers ran the PCR with 60 Vbeta and 13 Jbeta primers. Assay used: immunoSEQ multiplex PCR; TCRdb lists only in-frame clones, some missing. The sample holds 130,000 or so clones; around 65% are singletons and the top ten take more than 1.5%. Input material: PBMCs. The receptors stem from a man aged 18 to 29 in good health and CMV-seronegative.

The chain carries TRBV6-1 and TRBJ2-5; perhaps TRBD2 as D (5 bases). The V end was cut by 3 bases, the J end by 9 bases, with 5 bases between. CDR1 MNHNS and CDR2 SASEGT come from the germline V gene. This CDR3 spans 10 amino acids. The CDR3 sequence is CASSDGAQYF. For the CDR3, the DNA is TGTGCCAGCAGTGACGGGGCCCAGTACTTC.

This chain connects TRBV11-2 to TRBJ2-7; D is unresolved. The CDR3 consists of 13 residues. Germline-derived CDR1 and CDR2 are SGHAT and FQNNGV. The V gene lost 1 base and the J gene lost 7 bases, with 11 bases spanning the gap. The CDR3 sequence: CASSLAPESEQYF. The CDR3 nucleotides read TGTGCCAGCAGCTTAGCTCCCGAGTCTGAGCAGTACTTC.

The chain uses TRBV28 and TRBJ2-1; 8 positions agree with TRBD2. CDR1 is MDHEN and CDR2 is SYDVKM in the germline V gene. CDR3 length: 16 amino acids. V shed 3 bases and J 0 bases; nucleotides not matched to a gene: 4. CDR3 sequence: CASSFPGTSSYNEQFF. DNA for the CDR3: TGTGCCAGCAGTTTCCCCGGGACTAGCTCCTACAATGAGCAGTTCTTC.

V usage is TRBV7-9 and J usage is TRBJ1-5; TRBD1 agrees at 9 bases. Unmatched junction bases numbered 8, after V lost 1 base and J lost 1 base. This CDR3 is 18 amino acids long. The germline CDR1 and CDR2 sequences are SEHNR and FQNEAQ (reference sequence). The CDR3 here is CASSLGPQGARSNQPQHF. The CDR3 region has the DNA TGTGCCAGCAGCTTAGGCCCACAGGGGGCACGGAGCAATCAGCCCCAGCATTTT.

This clone was detected a few times. The chain links TRBV7-2 to TRBJ2-7, with a possible D match to TRBD1 (5 bases). CDR3 length: 15 amino acids. Germline lookup yields CDR1 SGHTA and CDR2 FQGNSA. V was trimmed by 3 bases and J by 2 bases, leaving 14 bases between them. The CDR3 coding sequence is TGTGCCAGCAGCTTGCGACAGCCATACCCCTACGAGCAGTACTTC. Translating gives CASSLRQPYPYEQYF.

This sequence joins TRBV5-1 and TRBJ2-5, with 8 bases lining up with TRBD1. Germline loops: CDR1 SGHRS, CDR2 YFSETQ. The CDR3 extends over 15 amino acids. J gave up 5 bases and V 1 base, and 7 bases lay outside the gene matches. The CDR3 is CASSLLETGVETQYF. CDR3 DNA sequence: TGCGCCAGCAGCTTGCTCGAGACAGGGGTGGAGACCCAGTACTTC.

This sequence joins TRBV7-6 and TRBJ2-7; D perhaps matches TRBD2 (6 bases). Trimming removed 1 base at V and 2 bases at J, with 15 bases between. Germline V gene sequence: CDR1 SGHVS, CDR2 FNYEAQ. The CDR3 has 16 amino acids. CDR3 DNA sequence: TGTGCCAGCAGCTTAGGTCCGGGGGAGCGCACCTACGAGCAGTACTTC. Its protein is CASSLGPGERTYEQYF.

The chain carries TRBV6-1 and TRBJ2-3; a weak D match, TRBD2 (5 bases). Germline CDR1 and CDR2: MNHNS and SASEGT. The CDR3 is 11 residues long. With 8 bases removed from V and 3 bases from J, the gap between germline ends came to 6 bases. CDR3 sequence (DNA): TGTGCCAGCCGGGGTACAGATACGCAGTATTTT. Encoded protein: CASRGTDTQYF.

This chain links TRBV6-5 with TRBJ2-1; 9 nucleotides line up with TRBD1. CDR1 and CDR2 (germline): MNHEY, SVGAGI. CDR3 size: 14 residues. V gave up 5 bases and J gave up 4 bases; unmatched junction bases: 3. Written as DNA, the CDR3 is TGTGCCAGCAGTGGACAGGGGACTTACAATGAGCAGTTCTTC. This gives the protein CASSGQGTYNEQFF.

This clone has a single count. Relative to the germline gene, one junction end is altered; a read error may explain this. The V gene is TRBV30, the J gene TRBJ1-4, with D tentatively TRBD1 (5 bases). Germline CDR1 is GTSNPN and CDR2 is SVGIG (reference sequence). The CDR3 loop spans 12 amino acids. Here the CDR3 reads CVWAGGTQKLFF. In DNA form, the CDR3 reads TGTGTCTGGGCTGGGGGGACCCAAAAACTGTTTTTT.

The chain links TRBV14 to TRBJ2-7; no firm D call. Looked up from germline, CDR1 is SGHDN and CDR2 is FVKESK. The CDR3 has 11 amino acids. The ends were cut back, 5 bases at V and 6 bases at J, with 8 bases in the middle. CDR3: CASSFRSEQYF. The CDR3 nucleotides read TGTGCCAGCAGCTTCCGGTCCGAGCAGTACTTC. The complete variable domain, with remaining parts taken from reference TRBV14 and TRBJ2-7, reads EAGVTQFPSHSVIEKGQTVTLRCDPISGHDNLYWYRRVMGKEIKFLLHFVKESKQDESGMPNNRFLAERTGGTYSTLKVQPAELEDSGVYFCASSFRSEQYFGPGTRLTVT.

The chain links TRBV15 to TRBJ2-7; possibly TRBD1 for D (6 bases). Deletions cut 0 bases from V and 3 bases from J, with 18 bases between. Germline V lookup: CDR1 LNHNV, CDR2 YYDKDF (reference sequence). This CDR3 spans 17 amino acids. CDR3 nucleotide sequence: TGTGCCACCAGCAGAGAGGCAGGGGCCCACCTCGACTACGAGCAGTACTTC. This sequence encodes CATSREAGAHLDYEQYF.

CDR3 DNA sequence: TGTGCCAGCAGTTTTGCGGGAGTGCCCACAGATACGCAGTATTTT. As protein: CASSFAGVPTDTQYF. The chain carries TRBV27 and TRBJ2-3; the match to TRBD2 covers 7 bases. The V gene end was trimmed by 3 bases and the J gene end by 2 bases; junction bases not matched to a gene: 5. Germline V lookup: CDR1 MNHEY, CDR2 SMNVEV (reference sequence). The CDR3 is 15 amino acids.

The chain carries TRBV9 and TRBJ1-1; D not resolved. The V gene's germline CDR1 is SGDLS and CDR2 YYNGEE. The V and J ends lost 0 bases and 3 bases respectively, with 6 bases between them. This CDR3 region has 13 residues. The CDR3 reads CASSVALDTEAFF. For the CDR3, the DNA is TGTGCCAGCAGCGTAGCCCTTGACACTGAAGCTTTCTTT. Full variable domain (missing parts from reference TRBV9 and TRBJ1-1): DSGVTQTPKHLITATGQRVTLRCSPRSGDLSVYWYQQSLDQGLQFLIQYYNGEERAKGNILERFSAQQFPDLHSELNLSSLELGDSALYFCASSVALDTEAFFGQGTRLTVV.

CDR3 in DNA: TGCGCCAGCAGGGCACAGTCCACCTCCGGAAACACCATATATTTT. This sequence encodes CASRAQSTSGNTIYF. V is TRBV10-2 and J is TRBJ1-3; D not certain. The CDR3 extends over 15 amino acids. Trimming took 6 bases from V and 4 from J, leaving 16 bases between them. Germline V gene lookup returns CDR1 WSHSY and CDR2 SAAADI.

V gene TRBV21-1 combines with J gene TRBJ2-4; the table's D call, TRBD2, was not checked against the DNA. TRBV21-1 is given as a pseudogene. The CDR3 runs to 16 residues. The CDR3 sequence: CASSLLKGTTKNIQYF. DNA for the CDR3: TGTGCCAGCAGTTTGTTAAAAGGGACTACCAAAAACATTCAGTACTTC.

The chain recombines TRBV28 with TRBJ2-1; 9 nucleotides align to TRBD1. The J segment lost 4 bases and the V segment lost 5 bases, leaving 6 bases of the junction unmatched. CDR1 is MDHEN and CDR2 is SYDVKM in the germline V gene. The CDR3 consists of 15 residues. CDR3 protein: CASSEDRGRYNEQFF. The CDR3 coding sequence is TGTGCCAGCAGTGAAGACAGGGGGAGGTACAATGAGCAGTTCTTC.

This clone was recorded at least ten times. The chain recombines TRBV4-2 with TRBJ2-2; 7 positions match TRBD1. Germline loops: CDR1 LGHNA, CDR2 YNFKEQ. V trimming: 0 bases; J trimming: 7 bases; junction bases outside the gene matches: 5. CDR3 size: 15 residues. This CDR3 is CASSQELGDSGELFF. DNA of the CDR3: TGTGCCAGCAGCCAAGAGTTGGGGGACAGCGGGGAGCTGTTTTTT.

The V and J genes are TRBV28 and TRBJ1-2; TRBD1 matches 7 bases. The germline gives CDR1 MDHEN, CDR2 SYDVKM. The CDR3 covers 13 residues. The chain's CDR3 is CASEGAIRYGYTF. The CDR3 region has the DNA TGTGCTAGCGAGGGGGCAATTAGGTATGGCTACACCTTC.

The chain employs TRBV19 and TRBJ2-7, with TRBD2 as a possible D gene (5 bases). Germline loops: CDR1 LNHDA, CDR2 SQIVND (reference sequence). The CDR3 length is 14 residues. V was pared by 3 bases and J by 2 bases, with 11 bases between. The CDR3 nucleotides are TGTGCCAGTAGTATTGGCGGACTTACCTACGAGCAGTACTTC. Translated: CASSIGGLTYEQYF.

This chain uses TRBV28 with TRBJ2-7; D may be TRBD1 (5 bases). Germline V gene data show CDR1 as MDHEN and CDR2 as SYDVKM. V dropped 5 bases and J dropped 2 bases, with 13 bases sitting between them. CDR3 length: 14 residues. As DNA, the CDR3 is TGTGCCAGCAGTCCAACAGGAGTGGCCTACGAGCAGTACTTC. Translation: CASSPTGVAYEQYF.

The V call is TRBV7-2, the J call TRBJ1-5; maybe TRBD1 (5 bases). Trimming removed 3 bases at V and 7 bases at J, with 13 bases between. This CDR3 region has 14 residues. Germline-derived CDR1 and CDR2 are SGHTA and FQGNSA. This CDR3 reads CASSLGGVRQPQHF. CDR3 nucleotide sequence: TGTGCCAGCAGCTTGGGAGGGGTACGACAGCCCCAGCATTTT.

This sequence joins TRBV6-5 and TRBJ1-1; 8 nucleotides line up with TRBD1. V dropped 7 bases and J dropped 5; count of bases not matched to a gene: 9. The germline V gene encodes CDR1 MNHEY and CDR2 SVGAGI. The CDR3 loop spans 14 amino acids. As DNA, the CDR3 is TGTGCCAGCACCAGGACAGGGCGGGGAACTGAAGCTTTCTTT. It codes for CASTRTGRGTEAFF.

This clone has only a few counts. The chain is built from TRBV7-8 and TRBJ1-1; D remains unclear. There are 14 residues in the CDR3. The germline V gene encodes CDR1 SGHVS and CDR2 FQNEAQ. The V gene lost 2 bases and the J gene lost 3 bases, with 10 bases spanning the gap. This chain's CDR3 is CASSLIKGDTEAFF. CDR3 in DNA: TGTGCCAGCAGCTTAATTAAGGGAGACACTGAAGCTTTCTTT.

J is TRBJ2-5 and V is TRBV5-6; 7 bases map to TRBD2. Germline CDR1 SGHDT, CDR2 YYEEEE. The CDR3 is 14 amino acids. V was pared by 1 base and J by 5 bases, with 5 bases of the junction left unmatched. CDR3 sequence: CASSLSGIGETQYF. For the CDR3, the DNA is TGTGCCAGCAGCTTGAGCGGGATCGGGGAGACCCAGTACTTC.

The V and J genes are TRBV11-2 and TRBJ2-3; 12 bases fit TRBD2. Germline-derived CDR1 and CDR2 are SGHAT and FQNNGV. CDR3 length: 17 amino acids. The ends lost 1 base at V and 8 bases at J; junction bases unmatched: 10. Here the CDR3 reads CASSLVGTSGRKGTQYF. The CDR3 DNA reads TGTGCCAGCAGCTTAGTTGGCACTAGCGGGAGGAAGGGTACGCAGTATTTT.

V usage is TRBV6-6 and J usage is TRBJ1-2, with D perhaps TRBD1 (5 bases). CDR3 length equals 14 residues. V was shortened by 6 bases and J by 2 bases, with 13 bases between the two germline ends. Germline V gene data show CDR1 as MNHNY and CDR2 as SVGAGI (reference sequence). The CDR3, as DNA: TGTGCCAGCAGGGACACGGGTTTGAACTATGGCTACACCTTC. It encodes CASRDTGLNYGYTF.